The entry that follows covers one TCR beta chain sequence. This sample is part of a study of blood T cells in healthy people across ages. V lost 5 bases to trimming and J lost 1 base; unmatched junction nucleotides: 13. This CDR3 spans 18 amino acids. Germline CDR1 is SGHNT and CDR2 is YENEEA. Next came a second PCR, run for about 7 to 12 cycles, which used a sample-barcoded 5' primer along with a J-beta primer mix. TCRdb used MiXCR to reprocess the 5' RACE reads, holding one entry per CDR3 protein. The table lists some 940,000 distinct CDR3 sequences, roughly 28% of them singletons. In terms of origin and age, donors were healthy Caucasian individuals from Russia aged 6 to 90. These data were also reused for a study on T cells of mothers and their children. That work contributes: The authors used all extracted RNA for cDNA synthesis, at 1.5 ug per 15 ul.

This chain links TRBV11-3 with TRBJ2-3, with 9 bases aligning to TRBD2. This clonotype originated in a woman between 40 and 55 years old in good health. The sequencing input was blood. CDR3 sequence (DNA): TGTGCCAGCAGCCCTAGCCCCTTTGAGCGGGGGGGCACAGATACGCAGTATTTT. It is translated as CASSPSPFERGGTDTQYF.